This TCR beta chain was captured in a study of T cells expressing NK-cell markers. TCRdb re-called the 5' RACE reads and catalogs CDR3 proteins one per entry, DNA excluded. This sample's table reports around 260,000 distinct CDR3 sequences. The CDR3 contains 14 residues. CDR1 and CDR2 from the germline V gene are MDHEN and SYDVKM. This receptor was taken from a woman between 18 and 69 years old in good health. Sample: blood T cells: a sorted CD56 or NKG2C T cell subset, CD4+ or CD8+ T cells, or bulk PBMC T cells (not recorded which). The rearrangement links TRBV28 to TRBJ2-3. The CDR3 sequence: CASSLYSLTDTQYF.